The table lists the clone carrying this T cell receptor (beta chain) with a few counts. Its antigen remains unidentified. The isolated RNA, all of it, was reverse transcribed, so expressed TCRB transcripts were what got sequenced. Naive, central memory and regulatory T cell samples produced a mean of approximately 3.6 million reads. Some clones are missing from TCRdb's copy, which holds only in-frame ones; the method was immunoSEQ multiplex PCR. Of 600,000 to 750,000 clones detected, approximately 13% appear once; the ten largest clones hold around 0.12%. These data are taken from a study of beta chain features in type 1 diabetes. About the study: All samples yielded around 98 million examined sorted cells.

Whole-study findings and limits: Moderate but significant shortening of TCRB CDR3s was recorded in all four CD4+ subsets from Type 1 diabetes patients. Overrepresentation of cells with high TCR expression could result from cDNA sequencing. Lower insertion and higher deletion counts appeared at VDJ junctions in type 1 diabetes patients.

The CDR3 runs 16 residues. Germline loops: CDR1 MNHEY, CDR2 SVGAGI. The V gene lost 0 bases and the J gene lost 6 bases, with 12 bases spanning the gap. The chain employs TRBV6-5 and TRBJ1-6; D perhaps matches TRBD1 (5 bases). Sequenced input: naive CD4+ T cells from blood. This sequence was found in a man aged 25 to 40 with type 1 diabetes. DNA for the CDR3: TGTGCCAGCAGTTACTCGGCGGGGGGAGGTAATTCACCCCTCCACTTT. Translating gives CASSYSAGGGNSPLHF.